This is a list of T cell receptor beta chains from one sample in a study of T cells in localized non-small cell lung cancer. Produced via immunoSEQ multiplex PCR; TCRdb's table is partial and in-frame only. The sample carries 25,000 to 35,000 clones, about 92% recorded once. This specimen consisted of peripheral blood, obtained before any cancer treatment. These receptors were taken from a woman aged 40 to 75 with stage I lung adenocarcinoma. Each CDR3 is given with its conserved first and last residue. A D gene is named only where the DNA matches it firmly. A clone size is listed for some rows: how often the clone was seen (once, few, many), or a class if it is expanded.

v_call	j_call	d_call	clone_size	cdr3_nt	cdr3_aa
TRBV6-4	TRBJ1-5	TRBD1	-	TGTGCCAGCAGGACGACAGGGGGCTTCCAGCCCCAGCATTTT	CASRTTGGFQPQHF
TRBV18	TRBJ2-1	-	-	TGTGCCAGCTCTCCTCTTCGGGGGTTTGCCGCCAATGAGCAGTTCTTC	CASSPLRGFAANEQFF
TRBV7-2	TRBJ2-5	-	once	TGTGCCAGCAGCTTACATAGCGGCCACACGGGGAGTGGTGAGCAGTACTTC	CASSLHSGHTGSGEQYF
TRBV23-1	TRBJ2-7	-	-	TGCGCCAGCAGTCGGCACATTACGATGGCATACGAGCAGTACTTC	CASSRHITMAYEQYF
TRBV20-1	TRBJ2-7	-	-	TGCAGTGCGGCCGGGCCCTACGAGCAGTACTTC	CSAAGPYEQYF
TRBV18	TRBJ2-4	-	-	TGTGCCAGCTCACCCTTTGGACAGCTAGCCAAAAACATTCAGTACTTC	CASSPFGQLAKNIQYF
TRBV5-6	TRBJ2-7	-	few	TGTGCCAGCAGCTTGCCCGCACCACCCTACGAGCAGTACTTC	CASSLPAPPYEQYF
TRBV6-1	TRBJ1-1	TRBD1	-	TGTGCCAGCAGCCCTGGACAGGCGAACACTGAAGCTTTCTTT	CASSPGQANTEAFF
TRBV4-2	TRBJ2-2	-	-	TGTGCCAGCAGCCAAGATGCGAGGGCGAACACCGGGGAGCTGTTTTTT	CASSQDARANTGELFF
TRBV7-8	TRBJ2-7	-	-	TGTGCCAGCAGCTCACTGGATCTCTACGAGCAGTACTTC	CASSSLDLYEQYF
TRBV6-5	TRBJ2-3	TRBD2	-	TGTGCCAGCAGTTACGTCGCGGGAGGGCCAGATACGCAGTATTTT	CASSYVAGGPDTQYF
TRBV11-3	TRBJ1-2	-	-	TGTGCCAGCAGCGGGGCAGGGGTTGGTTCTGGCTACACCTTC	CASSGAGVGSGYTF
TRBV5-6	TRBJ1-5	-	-	TGTGCCAGCAGCTTAGGGTCCCTCTACCCGCATCAGCCCCAGCATTTT	CASSLGSLYPHQPQHF
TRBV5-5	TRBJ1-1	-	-	TGTGCCAGCAGCTTGGACGGGGGCTGGACTGAAGCTTTCTTT	CASSLDGGWTEAFF
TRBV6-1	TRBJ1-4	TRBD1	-	TGTGCCAGCAGTGAAGCTGGTCGACAGGGGCGGGAAAAACTGTTTTTT	CASSEAGRQGREKLFF
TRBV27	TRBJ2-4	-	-	TGTGCCAGCAGTACTAAGATTAGGTCAGCCAAAAACATTCAGTACTTC	CASSTKIRSAKNIQYF
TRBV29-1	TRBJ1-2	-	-	TGCAGCGTCCCCCGGGGGATAGTTAAGGATGGCTACACCTTC	CSVPRGIVKDGYTF
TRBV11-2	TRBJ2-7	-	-	TGTGCCAGCAGCTTAGGGGTAGAGGGCTACGAGCAGTACTTC	CASSLGVEGYEQYF
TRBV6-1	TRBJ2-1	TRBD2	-	TGTGCCAGTCGGGGGGACTATACTCACAATGAGCAGTTCTTC	CASRGDYTHNEQFF
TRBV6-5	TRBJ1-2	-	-	TGTGCCAGCAGTAACGACATTGGCTATGGCTACACCTTC	CASSNDIGYGYTF
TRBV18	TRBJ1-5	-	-	TGTGCCAGCTCTCCAAAGGGAATTAGGGATCAGCCCCAGCATTTT	CASSPKGIRDQPQHF
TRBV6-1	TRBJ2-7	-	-	TGTGCCAGCAGTTCGGGGCCGGGCGACGAGCAGTACTTC	CASSSGPGDEQYF
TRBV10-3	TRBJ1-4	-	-	TGTGCCATCAGCGCATCCGGGACCGCACCCGAGGAAAAACTGTTTTTT	CAISASGTAPEEKLFF
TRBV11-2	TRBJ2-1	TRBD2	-	TGTGCCAGCAGCCAACCTCCGGGACTAGACTACAATGAGCAGTTCTTC	CASSQPPGLDYNEQFF
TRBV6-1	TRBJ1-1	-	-	TGTGCCAGCAGAGAATCAGCCGGGGCTGAAGCTTTCTTT	CASRESAGAEAFF
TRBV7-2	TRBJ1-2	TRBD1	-	TGTGCCAGCAGCTTAAATCCTGGGGACAGAGGCGGCTACACCTTC	CASSLNPGDRGGYTF
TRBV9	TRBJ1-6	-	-	TGTGCCAGCAGCTCCAGGCTTTCACCCCTCCACTTT	CASSSRLSPLHF
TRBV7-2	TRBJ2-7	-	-	TGTGCCAGCAGCCTTGGGGGGACCCCCTACGAGCAGTACTTC	CASSLGGTPYEQYF
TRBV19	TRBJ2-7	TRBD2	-	TGTGCCAGTAGTATCCTCGGGACTACCTCCTACGAGCAGTACTTC	CASSILGTTSYEQYF
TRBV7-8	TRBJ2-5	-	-	TGTGCCAGCAGCTTAGTTTCCCCAGATGGTTTGCAAGAGACCCAGTACTTC	CASSLVSPDGLQETQYF
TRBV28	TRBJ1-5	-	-	TGTGCCAGCACCTCCCTGGGGCAGCCCCAGCATTTT	CASTSLGQPQHF
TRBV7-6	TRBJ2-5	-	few	TGTGCCAGCAGCTCAGACCTACAGAGAGGGAAAGAGACCCAGTACTTC	CASSSDLQRGKETQYF
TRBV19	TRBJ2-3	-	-	TGTGCCAGTAGCTTTGGGATTATTAGCACAGATACGCAGTATTTT	CASSFGIISTDTQYF
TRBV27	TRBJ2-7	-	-	TGTGCCAGCAGTTACACGGGCAGGGGCTACGAGCAGTACTTC	CASSYTGRGYEQYF
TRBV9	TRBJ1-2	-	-	TGTGCCAGCAGCGTACTTGAGGTCGCCGGTAGTGGCTACACCTTC	CASSVLEVAGSGYTF
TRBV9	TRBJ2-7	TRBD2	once	TGTGCCAGCAGCGTCGCCGGGACTAGGGTCCACGAGCAGTACTTC	CASSVAGTRVHEQYF
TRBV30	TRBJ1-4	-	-	TGTGCCTGGAGGCCTAGGGGGGTCGATGAAAAACTGTTTTTT	CAWRPRGVDEKLFF
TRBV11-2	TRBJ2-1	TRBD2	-	TGTGCCAGCAGCTTAGATGGCCTAGCGGAGGAGCAGTTCTTC	CASSLDGLAEEQFF
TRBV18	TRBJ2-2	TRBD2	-	TGTGCCAGCTCACCCCTAGCGGGGGCGAACACCGGGGAGCTGTTTTTT	CASSPLAGANTGELFF
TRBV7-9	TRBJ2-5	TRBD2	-	TGTGTGGCCCCCGGTGGGACTAGCGGGAGATCGCCCGAGACCCAGTACTTC	CVAPGGTSGRSPETQYF
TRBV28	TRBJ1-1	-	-	TGTGCCAGCAGTTTAGCCCTCCTAAAAGCTTTCTTT	CASSLALLKAFF
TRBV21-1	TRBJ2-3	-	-	TGTGCCAGCAGCAAATACCGGGGCTCCACAGATACGCAGTATTTT	CASSKYRGSTDTQYF
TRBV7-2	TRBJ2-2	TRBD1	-	TGTGCCAGCAGCTTACGAACAGGGGGCGCCAACACCGGGGAGCTGTTTTTT	CASSLRTGGANTGELFF
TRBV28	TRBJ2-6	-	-	TGTGCCAGCAGTTTTGGGGCGCGTTCTGGGGCCAACGTCCTGACTTTC	CASSFGARSGANVLTF